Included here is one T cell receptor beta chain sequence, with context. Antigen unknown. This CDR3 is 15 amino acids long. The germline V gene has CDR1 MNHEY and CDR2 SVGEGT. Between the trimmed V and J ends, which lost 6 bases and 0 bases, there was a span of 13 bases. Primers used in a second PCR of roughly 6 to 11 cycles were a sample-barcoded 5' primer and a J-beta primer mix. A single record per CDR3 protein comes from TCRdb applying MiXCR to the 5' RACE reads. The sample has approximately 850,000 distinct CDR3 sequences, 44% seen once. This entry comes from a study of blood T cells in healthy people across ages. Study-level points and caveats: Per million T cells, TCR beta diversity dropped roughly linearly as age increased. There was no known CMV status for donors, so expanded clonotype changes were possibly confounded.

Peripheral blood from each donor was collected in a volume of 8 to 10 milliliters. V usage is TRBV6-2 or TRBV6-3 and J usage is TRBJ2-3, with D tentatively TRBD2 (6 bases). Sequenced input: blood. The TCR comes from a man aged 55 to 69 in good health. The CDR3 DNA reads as TGTGCCAGCAGAGGCGGGACGTCTAGCACAGATACGCAGTATTTT. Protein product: CASRGGTSSTDTQYF.